The 22 T cell receptor beta chains listed next were all sequenced from one sample in a study of neurological immune-mediated disorders. TCRdb called the 5' RACE reads again in MiXCR, with one record for every CDR3 protein. The table includes tens of thousands of distinct CDR3 sequences, approximately 6.2% detected once. The sequencing input was CD4+ T cells from blood. These TCRs come from a young woman with multiple sclerosis.

This clonotype was observed many times. CDR3 in amino acids: CASSLASGANEAFF. The CDR3 nucleotides are TGTGCCAGCAGCTTAGCGTCGGGGGCGAATGAAGCTTTCTTT. The rearrangement uses TRBV7-9 and TRBJ1-1, with D possibly TRBD1 on 6 matching bases. V lost 0 bases and J 7 bases, leaving 12 bases between the germline ends. Germline V gives CDR1 SEHNR, CDR2 FQNEAQ (reference sequence). The CDR3 loop spans 14 amino acids.

This clonotype came up many times. The chain recombines TRBV5-1 with TRBJ1-1, with D unclear. The V end lost 0 bases, the J end lost 1 base, and 7 bases lay between the germline ends. Per the germline V gene, CDR1 is SGHRS and CDR2 is YFSETQ. CDR3 length: 14 residues. In nucleotides, the CDR3 is TGCGCCAGCAGCTTGGAACATTCGAACACTGAAGCTTTCTTT. It encodes CASSLEHSNTEAFF. Full variable domain (remainder filled in from reference TRBV5-1 and TRBJ1-1): KAGVTQTPRYLIKTRGQQVTLSCSPISGHRSVSWYQQTPGQGLQFLFEYFSETQRNKGNFPGRFSGRQFSNSRSEMNVSTLELGDSALYLCASSLEHSNTEAFFGQGTRLTVV.

This clonotype was recorded at least ten times. This rearrangement joins TRBV12-3 or TRBV12-4 to TRBJ2-7; D remains unclear. V was clipped by 5 bases and J by 4 bases, with 21 bases between them. The CDR3 totals 16 residues. The CDR3 sequence is CASSLFGPLTRYEQYF. In DNA form, the CDR3 reads TGTGCCAGCAGTCTTTTCGGTCCCCTCACCCGTTACGAGCAGTACTTC.

This clonotype was counted between two and nine times. V and J are TRBV7-9 and TRBJ2-2; D gene uncertain. Trimming removed 4 bases at V and 1 base at J, with 7 bases between. The CDR3 has 14 amino acids. From germline, CDR1 is SEHNR and CDR2 FQNEAQ (reference sequence). The DNA for the CDR3 is TGTGCCAGCAGCTCCCCCGGGAACACCGGGGAGCTGTTTTTT. Translated: CASSSPGNTGELFF.

The chain combines TRBV5-5 with TRBJ1-1, with a weak D call TRBD1 (5 bases). This CDR3 is built from 14 residues. The germline V gene encodes CDR1 SGHKS and CDR2 YYEKEE (reference sequence). Trimming pared 3 bases from V and 0 bases from J, leaving 9 bases between. The CDR3 here is CASSWVGVNTEAFF. In nucleotides, the CDR3 is TGTGCCAGCAGCTGGGTGGGGGTGAACACTGAAGCTTTCTTT. The variable domain in full, completed from reference TRBV5-5 and TRBJ1-1, reads DAGVTQSPTHLIKTRGQQVTLRCSPISGHKSVSWYQQVLGQGPQFIFQYYEKEERGRGNFPDRFSARQFPNYSSELNVNALLLGDSALYLCASSWVGVNTEAFFGQGTRLTVV.

This clonotype was counted many times. V and J are TRBV20-1 and TRBJ1-2, with D tentatively TRBD1 (5 bases). Germline values: CDR1 DFQATT, CDR2 SNEGSKA (reference sequence). Trimming left V 6 bases short and J 4 bases short, with 15 bases between. CDR3 length: 13 amino acids. This CDR3 is CSAPREGSYGYTF. CDR3 nucleotides: TGCAGTGCCCCGAGGGAGGGGTCCTATGGCTACACCTTC.

The sample holds many counts of this clonotype. The chain joins TRBV28 to TRBJ2-1; D may correspond to TRBD1 or TRBD2 (7 bases each). V was pared by 5 bases and J by 0 bases, with 29 bases between. The CDR3 has 21 amino acids. Germline CDR1 is MDHEN and CDR2 is SYDVKM. The CDR3 DNA follows: TGTGCCAGCAGTCATAGCCCTGGCGGCAGGGGGGGGGCAGGCTCCTACAATGAGCAGTTCTTC. Translated: CASSHSPGGRGGAGSYNEQFF.

In its sample, this clonotype was seen many times. This chain joins TRBV19 and TRBJ2-3; D unclear. This CDR3 region has 12 residues. Germline V gives CDR1 LNHDA, CDR2 SQIVND (reference sequence). V shed 2 bases and J shed 3 bases, with 3 bases lying between them. This chain's CDR3 is CASSINTDTQYF. DNA of the CDR3: TGTGCCAGTAGTATAAATACAGATACGCAGTATTTT. The variable domain in full, completed from reference TRBV19 and TRBJ2-3, reads DGGITQSPKYLFRKEGQNVTLSCEQNLNHDAMYWYRQDPGQGLRLIYYSQIVNDFQKGDIAEGYSVSREKKESFPLTVTSAQKNPTAFYLCASSINTDTQYFGPGTRLTVL.

This clonotype was picked up many times. This chain uses TRBV6-2 or TRBV6-3 with TRBJ2-3; D remains unclear. With 0 bases removed from V and 4 bases from J, the gap between germline ends came to 14 bases. Looked up from germline, CDR1 is MNHEY and CDR2 is SVGEGT. CDR3 size: 16 residues. The CDR3 DNA sequence: TGTGCCAGCAGTTACTCGCGTGGGTCAGGCGCAGATACGCAGTATTTT. Its protein is CASSYSRGSGADTQYF.

This clonotype has a count of ten or more. The rearrangement uses TRBV4-1 and TRBJ2-5; 9 bases match TRBD2. The germline V gene encodes CDR1 MGHRA and CDR2 YSYEKL. V trimming: 4 bases; J trimming: 0 bases; junction bases outside the gene matches: 18. There are 20 residues in the CDR3. The CDR3 protein is CASSPQASGDVPRDQETQYF. The CDR3 DNA is TGCGCCAGCAGCCCGCAGGCTAGCGGGGACGTTCCAAGAGACCAAGAGACCCAGTACTTC.

There are many counts of this clonotype. V gene TRBV5-1 combines with J gene TRBJ1-2; no reliable D call. Trimming stripped 0 bases from V and 6 bases from J, with 6 bases between. The CDR3 is 12 amino acids. The germline V gene encodes CDR1 SGHRS and CDR2 YFSETQ. The CDR3, as DNA: TGCGCCAGCAGCTTGGCTGCGGATGGCTACACCTTC. Translating it yields CASSLAADGYTF. Using reference TRBV5-1 and TRBJ1-2 for the parts outside the CDR3, the full variable domain is KAGVTQTPRYLIKTRGQQVTLSCSPISGHRSVSWYQQTPGQGLQFLFEYFSETQRNKGNFPGRFSGRQFSNSRSEMNVSTLELGDSALYLCASSLAADGYTFGSGTRLTVV.

This clonotype occurred many times. The chain joins TRBV20-1 to TRBJ2-3; TRBD1 aligns across 7 bases. The length of the CDR3 is 18 residues. CDR1 and CDR2 from the germline V gene are DFQATT and SNEGSKA (reference sequence). With V trimmed by 2 bases and J by 2 bases, 16 bases remained unmatched. CDR3 amino acids: CSARIPGQKFFHTDTQYF. CDR3 nucleotide sequence: TGCAGTGCTAGAATTCCGGGACAGAAGTTTTTCCACACAGATACGCAGTATTTT.

This clonotype was counted ten times or more. The gene calls are TRBV5-1 and TRBJ2-2, with 10 bases aligning to TRBD2. Losses at the gene ends were 0 bases for V and 0 bases for J; bases not matched to a gene: 11. Germline CDR1 reads SGHRS; CDR2 reads YFSETQ. The CDR3 consists of 20 residues. CDR3 sequence (DNA): TGCGCCAGCAGCTTGGGATGGCCTAGCGGGGGTTTCGCGAACACCGGGGAGCTGTTTTTT. It is translated as CASSLGWPSGGFANTGELFF. Combining the CDR3 with reference TRBV5-1 and TRBJ2-2 gives the whole variable domain KAGVTQTPRYLIKTRGQQVTLSCSPISGHRSVSWYQQTPGQGLQFLFEYFSETQRNKGNFPGRFSGRQFSNSRSEMNVSTLELGDSALYLCASSLGWPSGGFANTGELFFGEGSRLTVL.

Ten or more counts support this clonotype. The chain recombines TRBV6-2 or TRBV6-3 with TRBJ2-1; 9 nucleotides align to TRBD1. J lost 13 bases, V lost 8 bases, and 12 bases had no gene match. Per the germline V gene, CDR1 is MNHEY and CDR2 is SVGEGT. This CDR3 is built from 13 residues. This CDR3 is CASSEQGASGQFF. CDR3 DNA: TGTGCCAGCTCGGAACAGGGGGCAAGTGGTCAGTTCTTC.

This clonotype came up many times. J is TRBJ1-1 and V is TRBV3-1, with a weak D call TRBD1 (6 bases). The germline V gene has CDR1 LGHDT and CDR2 YNNKEL (reference sequence). CDR3 length: 15 residues. Trimming removed 4 bases from V and 3 bases from J, with 15 bases in between. CDR3 protein: CASSRYREGDTEAFF. CDR3 nucleotides: TGTGCCAGCAGCCGCTACAGGGAGGGGGACACTGAAGCTTTCTTT.

This clonotype was recorded many times. The chain links TRBV29-1 to TRBJ2-6, with 7 bases aligning to TRBD2. V shed 8 bases and J 6 bases; nucleotides not matched to a gene: 22. The CDR3 is made up of 18 amino acids. From germline, CDR1 is SQVTM and CDR2 ANQGSEA. CDR3 nucleotides: TGCAGCCCCACCCCCCTGCCGGGGGGAAAGGATTCGGCCAACGTCCTGACTTTC. It is translated as CSPTPLPGGKDSANVLTF. Variable domain in full (rest from reference TRBV29-1 and TRBJ2-6): SAVISQKPSRDICQRGTSLTIQCQVDSQVTMMFWYRQQPGQSLTLIATANQGSEATYESGFVIDKFPISRPNLTFSTLTVSNMSPEDSSIYLCSPTPLPGGKDSANVLTFGAGSRLTVL.

This clonotype was picked up many times. The chain carries TRBV5-6 and TRBJ1-1, with D unclear. CDR1 is SGHDT and CDR2 is YYEEEE in the germline V gene. The CDR3 has 13 amino acids. Trimming cost V 0 bases and J 1 base, with 4 bases left between them. In DNA, the CDR3 is TGTGCCAGCAGCTTGGGGGCGAACACTGAAGCTTTCTTT. Amino acids: CASSLGANTEAFF. The variable domain in full, completed from reference TRBV5-6 and TRBJ1-1, reads DAGVTQSPTHLIKTRGQQVTLRCSPKSGHDTVSWYQQALGQGPQFIFQYYEEEERQRGNFPDRFSGHQFPNYSSELNVNALLLGDSALYLCASSLGANTEAFFGQGTRLTVV.

There are many counts of this clonotype. The chain has TRBV7-2 and TRBJ2-2, with 8 bases identical to TRBD2. The V segment lost 5 bases and the J segment 5 bases; nucleotides outside the gene matches: 7. The CDR3 extends over 15 amino acids. In germline, CDR1 is SGHTA, CDR2 FQGNSA. CDR3 sequence (DNA): TGTGCCAGCAGCATCATAGCGGGGCGGACCGGGGAGCTGTTTTTT. It encodes CASSIIAGRTGELFF.

This clonotype was seen many times. The rearrangement joins TRBV5-1 to TRBJ1-1; 7 nucleotides match TRBD1. This CDR3 is built from 13 residues. V shed 4 bases, J shed 7 bases, and the junction held 7 bases outside the gene matches. Germline CDR1 SGHRS, CDR2 YFSETQ. The CDR3 DNA sequence: TGCGCCAGCAGCGTTAACCGGGACAGTGAAGCTTTCTTT. It translates to CASSVNRDSEAFF.

This clonotype has at least ten counts. This chain joins TRBV12-3 or TRBV12-4 and TRBJ1-2; D is ambiguous. V shed 3 bases and J shed 3 bases, with 17 bases lying between them. The CDR3 sequence is 16 residues long. The DNA for the CDR3 is TGTGCCAGCAGTTTGGTCACGGGATCGGTAGACTATGGCTACACCTTC. It codes for CASSLVTGSVDYGYTF.

This clonotype has a count of ten or more. This chain links TRBV6-2 or TRBV6-3 with TRBJ2-7; D is unclear. The CDR3 runs to 14 residues. CDR1 is MNHEY and CDR2 is SVGEGT in the germline V gene. V lost 0 bases to trimming and J lost 2 bases, with 8 bases between them. CDR3: CASSYSDGAYEQYF. The CDR3 DNA follows: TGTGCCAGCAGTTACTCGGACGGCGCCTACGAGCAGTACTTC.

This clonotype was seen at least ten times. V usage is TRBV9 and J usage is TRBJ1-2; D uncertain. The CDR3 length is 15 residues. V lost 4 bases and J 0 bases, leaving 13 bases between the germline ends. CDR1 is SGDLS and CDR2 is YYNGEE in the germline V gene. CDR3 in amino acids: CASSPRGSSNYGYTF. The CDR3 region has the DNA TGTGCCAGCAGCCCACGAGGCAGCTCTAACTATGGCTACACCTTC.